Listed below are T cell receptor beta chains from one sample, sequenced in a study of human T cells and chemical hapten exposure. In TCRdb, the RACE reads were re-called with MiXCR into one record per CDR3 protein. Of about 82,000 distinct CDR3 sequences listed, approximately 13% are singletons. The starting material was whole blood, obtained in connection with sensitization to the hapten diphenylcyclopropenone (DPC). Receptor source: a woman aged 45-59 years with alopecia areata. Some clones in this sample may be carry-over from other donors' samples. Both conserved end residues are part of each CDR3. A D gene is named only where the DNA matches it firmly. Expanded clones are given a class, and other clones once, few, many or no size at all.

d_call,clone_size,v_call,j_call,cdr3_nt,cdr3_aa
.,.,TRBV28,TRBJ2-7,TGTGCCAGCAGCACTGGGACACGGTCTCGGGAGCAGTACTTC,CASSTGTRSREQYF
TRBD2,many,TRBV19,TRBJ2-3,TGTGCCAGTAGTATCTCTTTCAGCGGGAGGTCTGATACGCAGTATTTT,CASSISFSGRSDTQYF
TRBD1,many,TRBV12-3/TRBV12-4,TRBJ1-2,TGTGCCAGCACAAACCGACAGGGAGGTCATGGCTACACCTTC,CASTNRQGGHGYTF
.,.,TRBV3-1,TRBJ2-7,TGTGCCAGCAGCCTTGGGGTAAACTACGAGCAGTACTTC,CASSLGVNYEQYF
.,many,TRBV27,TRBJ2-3,TGTGCCAGCAGTTTAAGGTGGGAGTATAGCACAGATACGCAGTATTTT,CASSLRWEYSTDTQYF
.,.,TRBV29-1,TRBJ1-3,TGCAGCGTTGGTGCGGGGGAATGGAACACCATATATTTT,CSVGAGEWNTIYF
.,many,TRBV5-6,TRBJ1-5,TGTGCCAGCAGTATAGGTTATCAACCCCAGCATTTT,CASSIGYQPQHF
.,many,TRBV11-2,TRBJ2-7,TGTGCCAGCAGCTTAGGACAGCCCTCTTACGAGCAGTACTTC,CASSLGQPSYEQYF
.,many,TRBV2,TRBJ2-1,TGTGCCAGCAGCCGGGACTCGACAAAAATAAACAATGAGCAGTTCTTC,CASSRDSTKINNEQFF
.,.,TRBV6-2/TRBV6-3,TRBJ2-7,TGTGCCAGCAGTCATCTCTACGAGCAGTACTTC,CASSHLYEQYF
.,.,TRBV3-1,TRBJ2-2,TGTGCCAGCAGAGGGGGGCCCGGGGAGCTGTTTTTT,CASRGGPGELFF
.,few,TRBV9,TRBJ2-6,TGTGCCAGCAGCGTAGACAGCTCTGGGGCCAACGTCCTGACTTTC,CASSVDSSGANVLTF
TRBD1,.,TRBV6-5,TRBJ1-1,TGTGCCAGCAGACTACAGGGGAGGAGCACTGAAGCTTTCTTT,CASRLQGRSTEAFF
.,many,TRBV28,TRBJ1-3,TGTGCCAGCATCGAATCCGGGTCCCGAAACACCATATATTTT,CASIESGSRNTIYF
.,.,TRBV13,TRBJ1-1,TGTGCCAGCAGCTTGTCCGGGACAATTTACATGAACACTGAAGCTTTCTTT,CASSLSGTIYMNTEAFF
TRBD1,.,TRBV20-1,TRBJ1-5,TGCAGTGTGGCCGGACAGGGGGCAGGGGCCCAGCATTTT,CSVAGQGAGAQHF
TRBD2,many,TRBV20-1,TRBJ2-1,TGCAGTGCCTCTAGGGAGGGCTCCTACAATGAGCAGTTCTTC,CSASREGSYNEQFF
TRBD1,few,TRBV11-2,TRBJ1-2,TGTGCCAGCAGCTTAGCGGGACAGGTCTATGGCTACACCTTC,CASSLAGQVYGYTF
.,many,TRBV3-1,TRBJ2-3,TGTGCCAGCAGCCTCCCGAAGGGACCCACAGATACGCAGTATTTT,CASSLPKGPTDTQYF
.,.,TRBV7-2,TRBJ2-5,TGTGCCAGCAGCTTAAACACGGAGACCCAGTACTTC,CASSLNTETQYF
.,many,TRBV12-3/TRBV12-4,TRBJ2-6,TGTGCCAGCACTCTTGGCTCTGGGGCCAACGTCCTGACTTTC,CASTLGSGANVLTF
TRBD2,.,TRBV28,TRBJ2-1,TGTGCCAGCAAAGATAGCGGGGGGGAATCCTCCTCCTACAATGAGCAGTTCTTC,CASKDSGGESSSYNEQFF
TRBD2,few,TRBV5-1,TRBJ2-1,TGCGCCAGCAGCTCTAGCGGAAACAATGAGCAGTTCTTC,CASSSSGNNEQFF
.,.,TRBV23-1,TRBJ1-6,TGCAACCAGGCAGGGGCTAGTTCACCCCTCCACTTT,CNQAGASSPLHF
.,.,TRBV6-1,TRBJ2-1,TGTGCCAGCACCCCGGGTCCCTACAATGAGCAGTTCTTC,CASTPGPYNEQFF
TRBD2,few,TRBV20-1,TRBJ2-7,TGCAGTGCTAGAGATGGGACTAGCGGGATCTACGAGCAGTACTTC,CSARDGTSGIYEQYF
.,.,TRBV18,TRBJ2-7,TGTGCCAGCTCACATGGCGGGACCTACGAGCAGTACTTC,CASSHGGTYEQYF
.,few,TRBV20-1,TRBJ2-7,TGCAGTGCTGATAGGGGTGGCTACGAGCAGTACTTC,CSADRGGYEQYF
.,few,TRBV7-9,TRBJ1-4,TGTGCCAGCAGCTTAGCGGGTAGATCAAGACTGTTTTTT,CASSLAGRSRLFF
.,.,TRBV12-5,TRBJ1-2,TGTGCTAGTGGCCGGAGGGGCAACTATGGCTACACCTTC,CASGRRGNYGYTF
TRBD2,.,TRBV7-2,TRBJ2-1,TGTGCCAGCAGCTTTAGCGGGAGACACAATGAGCAGTTCTTC,CASSFSGRHNEQFF
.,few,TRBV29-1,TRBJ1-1,TGCAGCGGGGACACGCAGAACACTGAAGCTTTCTTT,CSGDTQNTEAFF
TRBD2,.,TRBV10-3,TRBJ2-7,TGTGCCATCAGTGAAATACGGCTAGCGGGCTACGAGCAGTACTTC,CAISEIRLAGYEQYF
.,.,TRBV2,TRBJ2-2,TGTGCCAGCAAGCAACTAGCCGGCACCGGGGAGCTGTTTTTT,CASKQLAGTGELFF
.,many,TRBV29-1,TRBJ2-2,TGCAGCGTTGTGGGCGGGAAAGCCGGGGAGCTGTTTTTT,CSVVGGKAGELFF
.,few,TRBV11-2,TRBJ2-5,TGTGCCAGCAGCTTAGGTAGTTTCCAAGAGACCCAGTACTTC,CASSLGSFQETQYF
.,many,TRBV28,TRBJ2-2,TGTGCCAGCAGAGAGGGGAACACCGGGGAGCTGTTTTTT,CASREGNTGELFF
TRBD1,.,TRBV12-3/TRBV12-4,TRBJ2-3,TGTGCCAGCAGCCCGGACAGGGGGCGCACAGATACGCAGTATTTT,CASSPDRGRTDTQYF
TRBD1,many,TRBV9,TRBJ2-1,TGTGCCAGCAGCGTAGGGGACAGGGACAGCGAGCAGTTCTTC,CASSVGDRDSEQFF
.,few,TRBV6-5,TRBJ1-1,TGTGCCAGCAGTTACATCAGAGCCACTGAAGCTTTCTTT,CASSYIRATEAFF
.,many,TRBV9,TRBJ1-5,TGTGCCAGCAGCGTAGGCCCAGATAGCAATCAGCCCCAGCATTTT,CASSVGPDSNQPQHF
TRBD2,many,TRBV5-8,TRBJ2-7,TGTGCCAGCAGCCTGCTAGCGGGAACGGGCGAGCAGTACTTC,CASSLLAGTGEQYF
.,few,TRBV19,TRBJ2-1,TGTGCCAGTAGTATAGATCTTGCAGCGGGTAGCTACAATGAGCAGTTCTTC,CASSIDLAAGSYNEQFF
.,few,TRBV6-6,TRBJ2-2,TGTGCCAGCAGTTTCACAGGGTTTGTCACCGGGGAGCTGTTTTTT,CASSFTGFVTGELFF
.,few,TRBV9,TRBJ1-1,TGTGCCAGCAGCGTCCTCCCGAACCTGGACACTGAAGCTTTCTTT,CASSVLPNLDTEAFF
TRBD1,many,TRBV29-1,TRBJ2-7,TGCAGCGCAGTAGGACAGGGGGCAACATACGAGCAGTACTTC,CSAVGQGATYEQYF